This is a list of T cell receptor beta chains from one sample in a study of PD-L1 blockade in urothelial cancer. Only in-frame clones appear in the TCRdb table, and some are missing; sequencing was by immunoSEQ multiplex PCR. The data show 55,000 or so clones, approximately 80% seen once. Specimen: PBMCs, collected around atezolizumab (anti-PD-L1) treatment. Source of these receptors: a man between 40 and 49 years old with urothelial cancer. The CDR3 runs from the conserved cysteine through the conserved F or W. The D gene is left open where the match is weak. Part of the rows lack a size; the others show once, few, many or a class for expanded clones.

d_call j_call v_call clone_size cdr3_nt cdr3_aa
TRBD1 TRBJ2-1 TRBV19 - TGTGCCAGTACCTCGAGGGGGCAGCAGTTCTTC CASTSRGQQFF
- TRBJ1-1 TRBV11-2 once TGTGCCAGCATCCTAAAGGGAGTGACGACTGAAGCTTTCTTT CASILKGVTTEAFF
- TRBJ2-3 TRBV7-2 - TGTGCCAGCAGCTCTACCACAGATACGCAGTATTTT CASSSTTDTQYF
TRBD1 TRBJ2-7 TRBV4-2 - TGTGCCAGCAGCCCCAAGCGGACAGGGGCTCACGAGCAGTACTTC CASSPKRTGAHEQYF
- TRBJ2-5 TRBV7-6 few TGTGCCAGCAGCGTGGGCCACGGATTGGCCAACTTC CASSVGHGLANF
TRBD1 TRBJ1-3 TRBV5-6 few TGTGCCAGCAGCGGACCGGGACAGGGTCTCGGAAACACCATATATTTT CASSGPGQGLGNTIYF
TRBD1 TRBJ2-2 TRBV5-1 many TGCGCCAGCCGGGACAGGGGGATCGGGGAGCTGTTTTTT CASRDRGIGELFF
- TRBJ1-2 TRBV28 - TGTGCCAGCAGTTTAAAAGGGGATGGCTACACCTTC CASSLKGDGYTF
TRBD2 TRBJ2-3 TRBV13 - TGTGCCAGCAGCTTCGAAGCGGGAGCTCTCAGAGATACGCAGTATTTT CASSFEAGALRDTQYF
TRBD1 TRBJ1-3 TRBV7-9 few TGTGCCAGCAGCTTTGGCGACAGGGCTGGAAACACCATATATTTT CASSFGDRAGNTIYF